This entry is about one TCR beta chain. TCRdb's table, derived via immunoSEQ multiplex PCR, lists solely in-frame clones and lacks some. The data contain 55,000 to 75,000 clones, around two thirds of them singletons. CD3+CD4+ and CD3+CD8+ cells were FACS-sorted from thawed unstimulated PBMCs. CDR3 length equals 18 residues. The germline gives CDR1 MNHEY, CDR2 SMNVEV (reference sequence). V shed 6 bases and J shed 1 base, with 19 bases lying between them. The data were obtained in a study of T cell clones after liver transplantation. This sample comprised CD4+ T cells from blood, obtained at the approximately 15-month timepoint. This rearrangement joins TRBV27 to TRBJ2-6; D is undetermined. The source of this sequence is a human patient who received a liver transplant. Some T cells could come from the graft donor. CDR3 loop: CASSLDGSFRSGANVLTF. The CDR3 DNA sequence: TGTGCCAGCAGCCTGGACGGATCCTTCCGGTCTGGGGCCAACGTCCTGACTTTC. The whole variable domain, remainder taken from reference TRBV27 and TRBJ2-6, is EAQVTQNPRYLITVTGKKLTVTCSQNMNHEYMSWYRQDPGLGLRQIYYSMNVEVTDKGDVPEGYKVSRKEKRNFPLILESPSPNQTSLYFCASSLDGSFRSGANVLTFGAGSRLTVL.